This T cell receptor (beta chain) originates from a study of regulatory T cells in long-lasting Graves disease. Study-level findings and limits: Having few samples may have compromised the accuracy.

With iRepertoire HTBI primers and Arm-PCR of CDR3 regions, TCR beta libraries were built. TCRdb reprocessed the multiplex PCR reads with MiXCR, giving one entry per CDR3 protein. Found here are 500,000 or so distinct CDR3 sequences, roughly 16% of them singletons; the top ten hold just under 25%. As to this clonotype: Its antigen remains unidentified.

Germline V gene sequence: CDR1 SNHLY, CDR2 FYNNEI. With 11 bases clipped from V and 6 bases from J, the junction kept 10 bases outside the gene matches. The CDR3 is made up of 14 amino acids. The time point here: newly diagnosed GD, antithyroid drugs for less than 3 months. The TCR library was prepared using RNA isolated from PBMCs. A further study also used this sample, focusing on T cells in Graves' hyperthyroidism and ophthalmopathy.

The receptor was isolated from a middle-aged woman with Graves disease. This chain links TRBV2 with TRBJ2-1, with 10 positions matching TRBD2. This specimen consisted of peripheral blood mononuclear cells (PBMCs), obtained at new diagnosis, from a patient treated with antithyroid drugs. The CDR3 DNA is TGTGCCGGGGGGCAGAAGCGGGGGGGCAATGAGCAGTTCTTC. It is translated as CAGGQKRGGNEQFF. The full variable domain, rest sourced from reference TRBV2 and TRBJ2-1, is EPEVTQTPSHQVTQMGQEVILRCVPISNHLYFYWYRQILGQKVEFLVSFYNNEISEKSEIFDDQFSVERPDGSNFTLKIRSTKLEDSAMYFCAGGQKRGGNEQFFGPGTRLTVL.